The source of this T cell receptor beta chain is a study of cytomegalovirus exposure and HLA in healthy donors. Study-wide results and limits: Rarity characterized most TCR sequences, yet some public TCRs appeared in many donors. There were a few CMV-associated chains whose specificity for CMV antigens was confirmed in vitro.

Trimming stripped 1 base from V and 3 bases from J, with 11 bases between. CDR3 length equals 15 residues. CDR1 is SEHNR and CDR2 is FQNEAQ in the germline V gene (reference sequence). Using immunoSEQ multiplex PCR, the repertoire was profiled, and TCRdb retains in-frame clones only, with some absent. The sample gives around 160,000 clones, more than 75% of which show up once; 2.5% to 3.5% is in the top ten. A word on this clone: Its cognate antigen is unknown.

This receptor was taken from a man aged 18 to 29 in good health and CMV-seronegative. Source material: PBMCs. J is TRBJ2-3 and V is TRBV7-9, with no clear D. CDR3 DNA sequence: TGTGCCAGCAGCTTAGGGGTCGGGTATACAGATACGCAGTATTTT. Its translation: CASSLGVGYTDTQYF.